This T cell receptor (beta chain) was found in a study of cytomegalovirus exposure and HLA in healthy donors. Germline V gene lookup returns CDR1 SGHNT and CDR2 YYREEE (reference sequence). This CDR3 spans 15 amino acids. Use of 60 Vbeta and 13 Jbeta primers characterized the PCR. The protocol was immunoSEQ multiplex PCR, while the TCRdb copy is restricted to in-frame clones and leaves out a portion. The sample lists about 120,000 clones; under 85% were seen once. The clonotype was recovered from a middle-aged man in good health and CMV-seropositive. Sequenced: PBMCs. The chain uses TRBV5-4 and TRBJ2-5; 10 positions agree with TRBD1. Near its end, the DNA agrees better with TRBJ2-7, so the J call may be wrong. The CDR3 protein is CASSLGQGAPYEQYF. The CDR3 nucleotides read TGTGCCAGCAGCTTGGGACAGGGGGCACCCTACGAGCAGTACTTC.